These 28 T cell receptor beta chains originate from one sample sequenced in a study of cytomegalovirus exposure and HLA in healthy donors. Sequencing used immunoSEQ multiplex PCR; TCRdb keeps in-frame clones, though not all of them. Of 110,000 or so clones detected, approximately 86% appear once; the ten largest clones hold approximately 3%. Source material: PBMCs. Receptor source: a woman in her late teens or twenties in good health and CMV-seronegative.

The chain uses TRBV6-1 and TRBJ1-3; unclear D gene. V lost 1 base, J lost 0 bases, and 16 bases lay in between. CDR1 is MNHNS, CDR2 SASEGT, per germline. CDR3 length equals 18 residues. CDR3 sequence: CASSEVHGGLSSGNTIYF. CDR3 DNA sequence: TGTGCCAGCAGTGAAGTACATGGCGGCCTCAGCTCTGGAAACACCATATATTTT.

This chain uses TRBV9 with TRBJ2-5; TRBD1 might be the D (5 bases). Germline values: CDR1 SGDLS, CDR2 YYNGEE. The CDR3 totals 15 residues. With 2 bases removed from V and 4 bases from J, the gap between germline ends came to 15 bases. For the CDR3, the DNA is TGTGCCAGCAGCGTGATGGGGCACAGTACAGAGACCCAGTACTTC. It encodes CASSVMGHSTETQYF.

J is TRBJ2-2 and V is TRBV15, with D possibly matching TRBD2 (5 bases). Germline-derived CDR1 and CDR2 are LNHNV and YYDKDF (reference sequence). This CDR3 is 13 amino acids long. V lost 3 bases to trimming and J lost 5 bases, with 7 bases between them. CDR3 amino acids: CATSRGATGELFF. The CDR3 DNA follows: TGTGCCACCAGCAGGGGAGCTACCGGGGAGCTGTTTTTT.

V gene TRBV28 combines with J gene TRBJ2-5; 8 nucleotides line up with TRBD1. The CDR3 runs 14 residues. CDR1 and CDR2 from the germline V gene are MDHEN and SYDVKM. The ends lost 6 bases at V and 5 bases at J; junction bases unmatched: 8. CDR3 amino acids: CASSGQGFGETQYF. The CDR3 DNA sequence: TGTGCCAGCAGCGGACAGGGATTTGGTGAGACCCAGTACTTC.

This clone was seen a single time. V and J are TRBV10-3 and TRBJ2-7; 8 bases are shared with TRBD1. J lost 2 bases, V lost 3 bases, and 6 bases had no gene match. The CDR3 runs 15 residues. Germline CDR1 is ENHRY and CDR2 is SYGVKD. The DNA for the CDR3 is TGTGCCATCAGTGACCGTGACAGGGGAGCCTACGAGCAGTACTTC. Residues: CAISDRDRGAYEQYF.

This chain uses TRBV4-1 with TRBJ2-7, with 8 bases that match TRBD1. The CDR3 consists of 15 residues. Trimming at V came to 3 bases and at J to 6 bases, leaving 10 bases not matched to a gene. Germline V gene lookup returns CDR1 MGHRA and CDR2 YSYEKL. The CDR3 nucleotides are TGCGCCAGCAGCCAGCTAGGCACAGGGGGTAGCGAGCAGTACTTC. Its protein product is CASSQLGTGGSEQYF.

The V call is TRBV7-9, the J call TRBJ2-1, with TRBD1 identical over 8 bases. This CDR3 comprises 14 residues. V lost 5 bases to trimming and J lost 8 bases; unmatched junction nucleotides: 8. CDR1 and CDR2 (germline): SEHNR, FQNEAQ (reference sequence). CDR3 DNA sequence: TGTGCCAGCAGCCTTAGCGACAGGGGCCATGAGCAGTTCTTC. Translation: CASSLSDRGHEQFF. Complete variable domain (other parts from reference TRBV7-9 and TRBJ2-1): DTGVSQNPRHKITKRGQNVTFRCDPISEHNRLYWYRQTLGQGPEFLTYFQNEAQLEKSRLLSDRFSAERPKGSFSTLEIQRTEQGDSAMYLCASSLSDRGHEQFFGPGTRLTVL.

V usage is TRBV30 and J usage is TRBJ2-7; 12 nucleotides match TRBD2. CDR1 GTSNPN and CDR2 SVGIG come from the germline V gene (reference sequence). V shed 2 bases, J shed 2 bases, and the junction held 4 bases outside the gene matches. CDR3 length: 15 amino acids. CDR3 protein: CAWSYGTSGPYEQYF. Written as DNA, the CDR3 is TGTGCCTGGAGTTATGGGACTAGCGGGCCCTACGAGCAGTACTTC.

A word on this clone: Other DNA sequences in the sample encode the same CDR3. The rearrangement joins TRBV19 to TRBJ2-7, with 10 bases fitting TRBD1. Germline-derived CDR1 and CDR2 are LNHDA and SQIVND (reference sequence). J gave up 3 bases and V 3 bases, and 5 bases lay outside the gene matches. The CDR3 runs to 15 residues. The CDR3: CASSISGTGVYEQYF. CDR3 DNA sequence: TGTGCCAGTAGTATCTCCGGGACAGGGGTCTACGAGCAGTACTTC.

The V gene is TRBV7-9, the J gene TRBJ1-2; 8 bases agree with TRBD1. Germline values: CDR1 SEHNR, CDR2 FQNEAQ (reference sequence). This CDR3 comprises 17 residues. The V segment lost 5 bases and the J segment 2 bases; nucleotides outside the gene matches: 13. The CDR3 loop is CASSRSLGQGTNYGYTF. In DNA, the CDR3 is TGTGCCAGCAGCCGGAGCCTCGGACAGGGAACAAACTATGGCTACACCTTC.

CDR3 residues: CASSEGLARTGELFF. The CDR3, as DNA: TGTGCCAGCAGTGAAGGGCTAGCTCGGACCGGGGAGCTGTTTTTT. V is TRBV6-1 and J is TRBJ2-2; perhaps TRBD2 as D (5 bases). The V gene's germline CDR1 is MNHNS and CDR2 SASEGT. CDR3 size: 15 residues. V gave up 1 base and J gave up 5 bases, with 11 bases separating them.

The chain carries TRBV9 and TRBJ2-1; D perhaps matches TRBD2 (6 bases). Germline V gene data show CDR1 as SGDLS and CDR2 as YYNGEE. V was shortened by 0 bases and J by 4 bases, with 14 bases between the two germline ends. This CDR3 has 16 amino acids. The CDR3 DNA reads as TGTGCCAGCAGCGTAGAGGGTAGCGGCCTTTACAATGAGCAGTTCTTC. Protein product: CASSVEGSGLYNEQFF.

V is TRBV2 and J is TRBJ1-5; TRBD1 might be the D (5 bases). CDR3 length: 17 residues. The V and J ends lost 3 bases and 3 bases respectively, with 18 bases between them. Germline V gene sequence: CDR1 SNHLY, CDR2 FYNNEI. The CDR3 protein is CASSDLGFDRLNQPQHF. Here the CDR3 DNA reads TGTGCCAGCAGTGACTTGGGCTTCGACAGACTCAATCAGCCCCAGCATTTT.

The chain is built from TRBV6-1 and TRBJ1-5; TRBD1 is a possible D gene (6 bases). V was pared by 3 bases and J by 3 bases, with 15 bases between. The CDR3 is 16 amino acids. CDR1 MNHNS and CDR2 SASEGT come from the germline V gene. The CDR3 bases are TGTGCCAGCAGTGAGTTACAGGGCTTACTCAATCAGCCCCAGCATTTT. It encodes CASSELQGLLNQPQHF.

The chain carries TRBV29-1 and TRBJ1-1; D gene unclear. V gave up 2 bases and J gave up 4 bases, with 17 bases separating them. The CDR3 consists of 15 residues. The germline V gene has CDR1 SQVTM and CDR2 ANQGSEA. CDR3 residues: CSVETKSLFGTEAFF. CDR3 coding DNA: TGCAGCGTTGAAACTAAATCCCTATTCGGCACTGAAGCTTTCTTT.

The V and J genes are TRBV2 and TRBJ2-3; 12 bases map to TRBD2. With V trimmed by 7 bases and J by 2 bases, 4 bases remained unmatched. The CDR3 sequence is 15 residues long. CDR1 SNHLY and CDR2 FYNNEI come from the germline V gene. The CDR3 DNA is TGTGCCAGCAAGTCTAGCGGGGGGGCCACAGATACGCAGTATTTT. It codes for CASKSSGGATDTQYF.

The chain recombines TRBV5-1 with TRBJ2-7, with 9 nucleotides matching TRBD1. The CDR3 consists of 16 residues. Germline V CDR1 and CDR2: SGHRS, YFSETQ. The V segment lost 1 base and the J segment 2 bases; nucleotides outside the gene matches: 7. CDR3 DNA: TGCGCCAGCAGCTTGACCACCGGACAGGGGACCTACGAGCAGTACTTC. Translation gives CASSLTTGQGTYEQYF.

The V and J genes are TRBV11-2 and TRBJ2-5; 12 nucleotides align to TRBD2. The V and J ends lost 1 base and 7 bases, in that order; junction bases with no gene match: 10. The CDR3 is 17 residues long. Germline V gives CDR1 SGHAT, CDR2 FQNNGV. The CDR3 sequence is CASSLGLAGGHETTQYF. For the CDR3, the DNA is TGTGCCAGCAGCTTAGGCCTAGCGGGGGGGCACGAGACGACCCAGTACTTC. The full variable domain, in which reference TRBV11-2 and TRBJ2-5 provide the parts outside the CDR3, is EAGVAQSPRYKIIEKRQSVAFWCNPISGHATLYWYQQILGQGPKLLIQFQNNGVVDDSQLPKDRFSAERLKGVDSTLKIQPAKLEDSAVYLCASSLGLAGGHETTQYFGPGTRLLVL.

This chain joins TRBV4-2 and TRBJ2-3; D call uncertain. CDR1 is LGHNA and CDR2 is YNFKEQ in the germline V gene. The CDR3 is 15 amino acids. V shed 4 bases and J shed 2 bases, with 13 bases lying between them. The CDR3 bases are TGTGCCAGCAGCCTATCGACACCTAACACAGATACGCAGTATTTT. This translates into CASSLSTPNTDTQYF.

The V and J genes are TRBV30 and TRBJ2-1; D not certain. Trimming stripped 2 bases from V and 5 bases from J, with 13 bases between. Germline V lookup: CDR1 GTSNPN, CDR2 SVGIG (reference sequence). The CDR3 consists of 14 residues. The CDR3 reads CAWSPERRNNEQFF. The CDR3 DNA reads as TGTGCCTGGAGTCCTGAGCGTCGAAACAATGAGCAGTTCTTC.

The chain carries TRBV19 and TRBJ2-2; TRBD2 agrees at 15 bases. This CDR3 has 18 residues. Germline V gives CDR1 LNHDA, CDR2 SQIVND (reference sequence). Trimming took 5 bases from V and 3 from J; bases not matched to a gene: 7. This CDR3 reads CASSHGLAGGLDTGELFF. CDR3 in DNA: TGTGCCAGTAGTCATGGACTAGCGGGGGGGCTAGACACCGGGGAGCTGTTTTTT.

The DNA for the CDR3 is TGTGCCAGTAGTATAGAAAGCCCCCGGGACAATGAGCAGTTCTTC. Residues: CASSIESPRDNEQFF. The chain carries TRBV19 and TRBJ2-1; D gene unclear. Trimming left V 0 bases short and J 5 bases short, with 11 bases between. The CDR3 sequence is 15 residues long. Germline V CDR1 and CDR2: LNHDA, SQIVND (reference sequence). The full variable domain, completed using reference TRBV19 and TRBJ2-1, is DGGITQSPKYLFRKEGQNVTLSCEQNLNHDAMYWYRQDPGQGLRLIYYSQIVNDFQKGDIAEGYSVSREKKESFPLTVTSAQKNPTAFYLCASSIESPRDNEQFFGPGTRLTVL.

The chain joins TRBV5-1 to TRBJ2-1; 9 bases agree with TRBD1. The CDR3 is 22 amino acids. From germline, CDR1 is SGHRS and CDR2 YFSETQ. The V segment lost 2 bases and the J segment 2 bases; nucleotides outside the gene matches: 23. Here the CDR3 DNA reads TGCGCCAGCAGCTTAGGGTTTATTGTCCCTCGGGACAGGGAGGGAGCCTACAATGAGCAGTTCTTC. Translation gives CASSLGFIVPRDREGAYNEQFF.

The gene calls are TRBV7-2 and TRBJ2-7; D gene ambiguous. The CDR3 consists of 15 residues. The V gene's germline CDR1 is SGHTA and CDR2 FQGNSA. Trimming removed 1 base at V and 0 bases at J, with 10 bases between. The CDR3 sequence: CASSLGGGSSYEQYF. DNA for the CDR3: TGTGCCAGCAGCTTAGGAGGCGGTTCCTCCTACGAGCAGTACTTC.

V usage is TRBV6-1 and J usage is TRBJ2-7; a possible D gene is TRBD2 (6 bases). CDR1 and CDR2 (germline): MNHNS, SASEGT. The CDR3 runs 12 residues. Trimming cost V 10 bases and J 2 bases, with 12 bases left between them. The CDR3: CAIHGGTYEQYF. Here the CDR3 DNA reads TGTGCCATACACGGGGGAACCTACGAGCAGTACTTC.

The chain couples TRBV5-1 to TRBJ1-1; 9 bases match TRBD1. The CDR3 runs 15 residues. Trimming removed 4 bases from V and 4 bases from J; junction bases left unmatched: 8. Germline V gene data show CDR1 as SGHRS and CDR2 as YFSETQ. CDR3 DNA sequence: TGCGCCAGCAGCGAAATATTGACAGGGGGCACTGAAGCTTTCTTT. The encoded protein is CASSEILTGGTEAFF.

This chain uses TRBV9 with TRBJ2-1; D ambiguous. Trimming removed 7 bases from V and 8 bases from J, with 10 bases in between. This CDR3 region has 11 residues. The V gene's germline CDR1 is SGDLS and CDR2 YYNGEE. In DNA, the CDR3 is TGTGCCAGCGGAACTACGGATGAGCAGTTCTTC. Its translation is CASGTTDEQFF.

A word on this clone: The same CDR3 can be traced to other DNA sequences in this sample. The chain combines TRBV6-5 with TRBJ1-6; D is unclear. Germline V gene lookup returns CDR1 MNHEY and CDR2 SVGAGI. With 2 bases removed from V and 10 bases from J, the gap between germline ends came to 12 bases. CDR3 length equals 14 residues. The CDR3 nucleotides read TGTGCCAGCAGTTACCCCGAGGGAGGCTCACCCCTCCACTTT. It specifies CASSYPEGGSPLHF.